The clone carrying this T cell receptor beta chain has only a few counts. Its antigen is unknown. This record comes from a study of identical twins. General study results and limits: High-abundance cord blood beta clonotypes had fewer insertions; memory repertoires showed none.

TCRdb ran MiXCR on the 5' RACE reads and lists one entry per CDR3 protein. The repertoire holds some 230,000 distinct CDR3 sequences, over 5.5% seen once, with approximately 14% in the top ten. CDR1 and CDR2 from the germline V gene are SGHNT and YYREEE (reference sequence). The CDR3 is 18 residues long. V was clipped by 1 base and J by 0 bases; unmatched bases: 7. The same data also went into a second study, on T cells expressing NK-cell markers. This second report adds: Seven of the eight sequenced donors were HCMV-seropositive; one was seronegative.

This receptor was taken from a woman younger than 30 in good health. The chain has TRBV5-4 and TRBJ2-1; 10 bases are shared with TRBD2. The sequencing input was CD8+ T cells sorted from blood. Here the CDR3 DNA reads TGTGCCAGCAGCTTGTATCTAGCGGGGGTTAGCTCCTACAATGAGCAGTTCTTC. Translation: CASSLYLAGVSSYNEQFF.